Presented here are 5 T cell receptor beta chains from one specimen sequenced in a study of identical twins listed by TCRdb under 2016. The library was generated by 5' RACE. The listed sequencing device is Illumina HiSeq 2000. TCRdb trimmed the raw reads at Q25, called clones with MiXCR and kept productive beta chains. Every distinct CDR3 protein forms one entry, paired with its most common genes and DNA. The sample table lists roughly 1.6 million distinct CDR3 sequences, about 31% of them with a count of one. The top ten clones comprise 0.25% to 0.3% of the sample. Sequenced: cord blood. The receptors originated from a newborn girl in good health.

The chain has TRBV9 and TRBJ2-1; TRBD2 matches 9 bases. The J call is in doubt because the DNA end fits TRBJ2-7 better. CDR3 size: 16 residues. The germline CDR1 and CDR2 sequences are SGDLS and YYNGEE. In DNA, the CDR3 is TGTGCCAGCAGCGTCCTTAGCGGGAGCTCCTACAATGAGCAGTACTTC. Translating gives CASSVLSGSSYNEQYF.

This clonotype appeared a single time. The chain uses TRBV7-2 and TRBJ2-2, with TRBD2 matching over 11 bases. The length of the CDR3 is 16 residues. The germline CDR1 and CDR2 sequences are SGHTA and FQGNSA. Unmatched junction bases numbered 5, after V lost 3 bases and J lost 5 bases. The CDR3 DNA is TGTGCCAGCAGCTTGCTAGCGGGGGGTAGAACCGGGGAGCTGTTTTTT. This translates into CASSLLAGGRTGELFF. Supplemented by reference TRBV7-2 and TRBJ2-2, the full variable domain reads GAGVSQSPSNKVTEKGKDVELRCDPISGHTALYWYRQSLGQGLEFLIYFQGNSAPDKSGLPSDRFSAERTGGSVSTLTIQRTQQEDSAVYLCASSLLAGGRTGELFFGEGSRLTVL.

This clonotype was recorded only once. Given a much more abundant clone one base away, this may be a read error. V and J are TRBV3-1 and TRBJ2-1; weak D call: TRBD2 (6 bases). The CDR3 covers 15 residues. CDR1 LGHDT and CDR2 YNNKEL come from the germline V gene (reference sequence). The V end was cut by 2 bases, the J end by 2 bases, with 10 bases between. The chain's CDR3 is CASSQRGSPYNEQFF. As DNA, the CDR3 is TGTGCCAGCAGCCAACGGGGGAGCCCCTACAATGAGCAGTTCTTC.

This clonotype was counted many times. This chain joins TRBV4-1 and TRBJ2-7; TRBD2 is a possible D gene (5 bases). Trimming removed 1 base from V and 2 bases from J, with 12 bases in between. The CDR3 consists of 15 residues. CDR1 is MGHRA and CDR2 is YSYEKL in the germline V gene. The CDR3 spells CASSQVAIGAYEQYF. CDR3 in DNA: TGCGCCAGCAGCCAAGTAGCCATCGGGGCCTACGAGCAGTACTTC.

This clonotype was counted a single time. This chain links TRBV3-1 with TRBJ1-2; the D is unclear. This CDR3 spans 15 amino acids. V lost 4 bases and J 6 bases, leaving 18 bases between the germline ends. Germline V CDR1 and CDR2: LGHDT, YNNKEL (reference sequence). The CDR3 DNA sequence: TGTGCCAGCAGCCGCCGGCCTACCAAAACCCATGGCTACACCTTC. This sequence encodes CASSRRPTKTHGYTF.